A selection of T cell receptor beta chains follows, all from one sample in a study of vaccination effects on CD4 cells after COVID-19. Their antigens remain unidentified. The repertoire was sequenced with immunoSEQ multiplex PCR; TCRdb's copy has only in-frame clones and lacks some. The sample has more than 60,000 clones; 65% to 75% are singletons. The material was CD4+ T cells from PBMCs cultured without peptide, obtained before COVID-19 vaccination. These receptors were taken from a human donor who had a prior SARS-CoV-2 infection. Each CDR3 is given with its conserved first and last residue. The D gene is left open where the match is weak. Clone size is shown for a subset of rows, as once, few, many or a class of expanded clone.

j_gene: TRBJ1-1; v_gene: TRBV7-9; d_gene: NA; abundance: few; CDR3nt: TGTGCCAGCAGCTTTTCAGGGAGGACTGAAGCTTTCTTT; CDR3aa: CASSFSGRTEAFF
j_gene: TRBJ2-2; v_gene: TRBV6-2/TRBV6-3; d_gene: NA; abundance: NA; CDR3nt: TGTGCCAGCAGTTATCTAGTGAACACCGGGGAGCTGTTTTTT; CDR3aa: CASSYLVNTGELFF
j_gene: TRBJ1-5; v_gene: TRBV23-1; d_gene: TRBD1; abundance: NA; CDR3nt: TGCGCCAGCCGGGACAGGGATTATCAGCCCCAGCATTTT; CDR3aa: CASRDRDYQPQHF
j_gene: TRBJ2-1; v_gene: TRBV24-1; d_gene: NA; abundance: NA; CDR3nt: TGTGCCACCAGTGACCCAAGTATTTTTGAGCAGTTCTTC; CDR3aa: CATSDPSIFEQFF
j_gene: TRBJ1-3; v_gene: TRBV11-2; d_gene: TRBD1; abundance: once; CDR3nt: TGTGCCAGCAGCGCCGGGACAGCTGGAAACACCATATATTTT; CDR3aa: CASSAGTAGNTIYF
j_gene: TRBJ2-2; v_gene: TRBV7-3; d_gene: NA; abundance: few; CDR3nt: TGTGCCAGCAGCTTGTTCAGGAACACCGGGGAGCTGTTTTTT; CDR3aa: CASSLFRNTGELFF
j_gene: TRBJ2-6; v_gene: TRBV9; d_gene: NA; abundance: NA; CDR3nt: TGTGCCAGCAGCGTATACAGCGTTGGGGCCAACGTCCTGACTTTC; CDR3aa: CASSVYSVGANVLTF
j_gene: TRBJ1-2; v_gene: TRBV7-9; d_gene: NA; abundance: NA; CDR3nt: TGTGCCAGCAGCTCCTCCGGGGGTGGGTTTTGGGGCTACACCTTC; CDR3aa: CASSSSGGGFWGYTF
j_gene: TRBJ2-3; v_gene: TRBV10-2; d_gene: TRBD2; abundance: few; CDR3nt: TGCGCCAGCAGTGACAAACTAGCGGACGGCACAGATACGCAGTATTTT; CDR3aa: CASSDKLADGTDTQYF
j_gene: TRBJ2-1; v_gene: TRBV11-1; d_gene: TRBD1; abundance: NA; CDR3nt: TGTGCCAGCAGCAAGACAGGGCCCGCGCACGTTGAGCAGTTCTTC; CDR3aa: CASSKTGPAHVEQFF
j_gene: TRBJ2-3; v_gene: TRBV29-1; d_gene: TRBD2; abundance: NA; CDR3nt: TGCAGCGCTATCGGGGGGGTAACCACAGATACGCAGTATTTT; CDR3aa: CSAIGGVTTDTQYF
j_gene: TRBJ1-2; v_gene: TRBV6-1; d_gene: NA; abundance: NA; CDR3nt: TGTGCCAGCAGTGAAGGGTCCGACGCCTACTATGGCTACACCTTC; CDR3aa: CASSEGSDAYYGYTF
j_gene: TRBJ2-1; v_gene: TRBV9; d_gene: TRBD2; abundance: NA; CDR3nt: TGTGCCAGCAGCGTTTCGGGACTAGCGGACTCCTACAATGAGCAGTTCTTC; CDR3aa: CASSVSGLADSYNEQFF
j_gene: TRBJ1-5; v_gene: TRBV19; d_gene: NA; abundance: NA; CDR3nt: TGTGCCAGTAGTGCCCCCCCAAACAGGGACGGTAATCAGCCCCAGCATTTT; CDR3aa: CASSAPPNRDGNQPQHF
j_gene: TRBJ2-1; v_gene: TRBV20-1; d_gene: NA; abundance: NA; CDR3nt: TGCAGTGCTGGCTGGGGTGAGCAGTTCTTC; CDR3aa: CSAGWGEQFF
j_gene: TRBJ1-3; v_gene: TRBV6-1; d_gene: NA; abundance: NA; CDR3nt: TGTGCCAGCAGCAGTCAGGGGCTCGCGGGAAACACCATATATTTT; CDR3aa: CASSSQGLAGNTIYF
j_gene: TRBJ1-3; v_gene: TRBV9; d_gene: NA; abundance: once; CDR3nt: TGTGCCAGCAGCGTAGCGTCTGGAAACACCATATATTTT; CDR3aa: CASSVASGNTIYF
j_gene: TRBJ1-2; v_gene: TRBV29-1; d_gene: NA; abundance: NA; CDR3nt: TGCAGCGCACGCGGGAATGGCTACACCTTC; CDR3aa: CSARGNGYTF
j_gene: TRBJ2-3; v_gene: TRBV20-1; d_gene: NA; abundance: NA; CDR3nt: TGCAGTGCTATCGGTTGGAGTACGCAGTATTTT; CDR3aa: CSAIGWSTQYF
j_gene: TRBJ2-7; v_gene: TRBV15; d_gene: TRBD2; abundance: NA; CDR3nt: TGTGCCACCAGCAGAGGGGGAGCCGGGGGGGCATACGAGCAGTACTTC; CDR3aa: CATSRGGAGGAYEQYF